This entry is about one TCR beta chain. The data are from a study of blood T cell repertoires in COVID-19. Study-wide context: The United States, Italy and Spain provided the acute and convalescent COVID-19 samples.

This CDR3 comprises 15 residues. Assay: immunoSEQ multiplex PCR; the TCRdb copy retains only in-frame clones and omits some. The repertoire holds some 150,000 clones, with about 88% as singletons. The sequenced sample was peripheral blood. V is TRBV21-1 and J is TRBJ2-1; the D call TRBD1 from the table was never checked on the DNA. TRBV21-1 is marked as a pseudogene. This clonotype was obtained from a man in his forties with acute or convalescent COVID-19. The CDR3 nucleotides read TGTGCCAGCAGCAAACATGAGGACAGGGAAGATGAGCAGTTCTTC. This encodes CASSKHEDREDEQFF.